This TCR beta chain comes out of a study of human T cells and chemical hapten exposure. This CDR3 comprises 15 residues. V lost 5 bases, J lost 2 bases, and 6 bases stayed unmatched. The germline V gene has CDR1 SGHAT and CDR2 FQNNGV. Indicated time point: pre-sensitization, week 0. The treatment: therapeutic diphenylcyclopropenone sensitization with weekly scalp DPC. On this clonotype itself: Antigen unknown.

Study results and limitations: It was expanded TCRs that formed significantly more large CDR3 similarity clusters than controls did. Since the donors had alopecia, their immune response may not be the same as that of healthy people.

What the library attached to individual cDNA molecules were unique molecular identifiers. MiXCR was run by TCRdb on the RACE reads, yielding one entry per CDR3 protein. Of 65,000 to 90,000 distinct CDR3 sequences listed, approximately 15% are singletons. The chain employs TRBV11-2 and TRBJ2-5; 9 nucleotides agree with TRBD1. The source is a woman in her 50s with alopecia areata. Some clones in this sample may be carry-over from other donors' samples. Sequencing was performed on whole blood, taken in connection with sensitization to the hapten diphenylcyclopropenone (DPC). The CDR3 bases are TGTGCCAGCAGCCCTGGACAGGGGCCTCAAGAGACCCAGTACTTC. Protein: CASSPGQGPQETQYF.